A single sample is the source of the 9 T cell receptor beta chains below, sequenced in a study of CD8 T cells in Susac syndrome. The authors reverse transcribed 0.5 to 1 ug RNA with random hexamers. TCRdb independently ran MiXCR on the immunoSEQ multiplex PCR reads; one entry per CDR3 protein. The data hold about 250,000 distinct CDR3 sequences, with around 93% observed a single time. The sequencing sample was made of CD4+ T cells from PBMCs. These receptors all come from a human donor with multiple sclerosis.

The V and J genes are TRBV6-1 and TRBJ2-3; TRBD2 matches 11 bases. V dropped 6 bases and J dropped 3; count of bases not matched to a gene: 5. This CDR3 region has 15 residues. The germline CDR1 and CDR2 sequences are MNHNS and SASEGT. The CDR3 sequence: CASRVGTSGTDTQYF. The CDR3 region has the DNA TGTGCCAGCAGAGTAGGGACTAGCGGAACAGATACGCAGTATTTT.

The V call is TRBV12-3 or TRBV12-4, the J call TRBJ1-1; tentatively, D is TRBD1 (5 bases). CDR3 length equals 12 residues. Trimming left V 8 bases short and J 3 bases short, with 10 bases between. The chain's CDR3 is CASAGGYTEAFF. CDR3 in DNA: TGTGCCAGCGCGGGGGGTTACACTGAAGCTTTCTTT.

This chain uses TRBV6-2 or TRBV6-3 with TRBJ2-4, with a possible D match to TRBD1 (6 bases). The CDR3 loop spans 15 amino acids. Germline-derived CDR1 and CDR2 are MNHEY and SVGEGT. Trimming removed 7 bases at V and 0 bases at J, with 13 bases between. This CDR3 reads CASTGVGQAKNIQYF. The CDR3 region has the DNA TGTGCCAGCACAGGGGTAGGTCAAGCCAAAAACATTCAGTACTTC.

V is TRBV19 and J is TRBJ2-2; 9 bases are a match to TRBD1. The germline CDR1 and CDR2 sequences are LNHDA and SQIVND (reference sequence). With V trimmed by 5 bases and J by 6 bases, 16 bases remained unmatched. CDR3 size: 18 residues. CDR3 sequence reads: CASSPEDSTGGRAGELFF. CDR3 DNA: TGTGCCAGTAGTCCCGAAGATTCGACAGGGGGGAGAGCCGGGGAGCTGTTTTTT. Supplemented by reference TRBV19 and TRBJ2-2, the full variable domain reads DGGITQSPKYLFRKEGQNVTLSCEQNLNHDAMYWYRQDPGQGLRLIYYSQIVNDFQKGDIAEGYSVSREKKESFPLTVTSAQKNPTAFYLCASSPEDSTGGRAGELFFGEGSRLTVL.

In its sample, this clonotype was seen once. The chain couples TRBV18 to TRBJ2-2, with D perhaps being TRBD1 or TRBD2 (5 bases each). The CDR3 is made up of 14 amino acids. The V and J ends lost 3 bases and 7 bases respectively, with 12 bases between them. The germline V gene has CDR1 KGHSH and CDR2 LQKENI. The CDR3 here is CASSPQGVDGELFF. CDR3 nucleotides: TGTGCCAGCTCACCCCAGGGAGTGGACGGGGAGCTGTTTTTT.

This sequence joins TRBV7-2 and TRBJ1-6; TRBD1 might be the D (5 bases). The CDR3 is 16 residues long. V shed 4 bases and J shed 10 bases, with 20 bases lying between them. CDR1 and CDR2 (germline): SGHTA, FQGNSA. The CDR3 DNA reads TGTGCCAGCAGCTCCGTTCTTGGGGCAGGGCAATCACCCCTCCACTTT. Its protein product is CASSSVLGAGQSPLHF.

This sequence joins TRBV4-1 and TRBJ2-1; either TRBD1 or TRBD2 may fit D (6 bases each). Germline V gene data show CDR1 as MGHRA and CDR2 as YSYEKL. The length of the CDR3 is 14 residues. V shed 2 bases and J shed 7 bases, with 12 bases lying between them. The CDR3 nucleotides are TGCGCCAGCAGCCAACCTCCGGGGGCAAATGAGCAGTTCTTC. Its translation is CASSQPPGANEQFF.

CDR3 residues: CAISPGTGGYEQYF. The CDR3 nucleotides are TGTGCCATCAGCCCCGGGACAGGGGGTTACGAGCAGTACTTC. V and J are TRBV10-3 and TRBJ2-7; 11 nucleotides agree with TRBD1. CDR1 and CDR2 from the germline V gene are ENHRY and SYGVKD. J lost 4 bases, V lost 6 bases, and 5 bases had no gene match. This CDR3 region has 14 residues.

This chain joins TRBV20-1 and TRBJ2-3, with a tentative D call TRBD2 (6 bases). Germline loops: CDR1 DFQATT, CDR2 SNEGSKA (reference sequence). V lost 4 bases and J 2 bases, leaving 16 bases between the germline ends. This CDR3 contains 15 residues. The CDR3 nucleotides read TGCAGTGCTAAGGAGGGGAACACACTCACAGATACGCAGTATTTT. This sequence encodes CSAKEGNTLTDTQYF.